This T cell receptor beta chain comes out of a study of cytomegalovirus exposure and HLA in healthy donors. Overall study findings and caveats: The authors excluded some V segments, including TRBV6-2 and TRBV6-3, as indistinguishable.

This CDR3 comprises 15 residues. The germline gives CDR1 LGHNA, CDR2 YSLEER. V was pared by 4 bases and J by 2 bases, with 14 bases between. This clone has more than one count but fewer than ten. Antigen specificity is unknown. Primers: 60 Vbeta forward and 13 Jbeta reverse. Sequenced by immunoSEQ multiplex PCR; TCRdb stores in-frame clones only, minus some. Here the sample spans roughly 130,000 clones, about 85% being singletons. This clonotype originated in a boy aged 5-17 years in good health and CMV-seronegative. The sequenced sample consisted of PBMCs. The V gene is TRBV4-3, the J gene TRBJ1-2; D remains ambiguous. CDR3 in amino acids: CASSPAPGLNYGYTF. Here the CDR3 DNA reads TGCGCCAGCAGCCCCGCCCCGGGATTAAACTATGGCTACACCTTC.